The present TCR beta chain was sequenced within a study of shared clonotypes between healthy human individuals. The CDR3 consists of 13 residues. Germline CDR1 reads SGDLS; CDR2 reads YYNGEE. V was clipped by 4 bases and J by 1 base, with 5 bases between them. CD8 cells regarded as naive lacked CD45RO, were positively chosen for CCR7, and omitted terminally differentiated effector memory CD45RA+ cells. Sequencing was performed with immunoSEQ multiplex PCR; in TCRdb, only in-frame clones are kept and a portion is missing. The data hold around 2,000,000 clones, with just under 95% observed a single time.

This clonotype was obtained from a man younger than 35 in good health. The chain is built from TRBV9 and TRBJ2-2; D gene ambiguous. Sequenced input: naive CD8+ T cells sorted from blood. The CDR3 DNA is TGTGCCAGCAGCCCCAAGAACACCGGGGAGCTGTTTTTT. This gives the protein CASSPKNTGELFF. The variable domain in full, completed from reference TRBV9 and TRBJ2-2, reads DSGVTQTPKHLITATGQRVTLRCSPRSGDLSVYWYQQSLDQGLQFLIQYYNGEERAKGNILERFSAQQFPDLHSELNLSSLELGDSALYFCASSPKNTGELFFGEGSRLTVL.